Listed below are T cell receptor beta chains from one sample, sequenced in a study of control samples from healthy donors and cancer patients. Generated by immunoSEQ multiplex PCR, the TCRdb table keeps only in-frame clones and is missing some. The sample records roughly 43,000 clones, around 87% being singletons. The sample taken for sequencing was PBMCs. These receptors originate from a woman aged 55-70 years with lung cancer. Both conserved end residues are part of each CDR3. The D gene is left open where the match is weak. Clone size, where shown, is once, few, many, or a class for clones that have expanded.

d_call clone_size j_call v_call cdr3_aa cdr3_nt
. . TRBJ2-5 TRBV4-1 CASKGSFRETQYF TGCGCCAGCAAGGGCAGCTTCCGGGAGACCCAGTACTTC
. . TRBJ1-3 TRBV9 CASSVGDTSGNTIYF TGTGCCAGCAGCGTAGGCGACACCAGCGGAAACACCATATATTTT
. . TRBJ2-6 TRBV7-9 CASSSILGTGANVLTF TGTGCCAGCAGCTCCATTCTCGGTACTGGGGCCAACGTCCTGACTTTC
TRBD1 few TRBJ2-2 TRBV28 CASSGDRNTGELFF TGTGCCAGCAGTGGGGACAGGAACACCGGGGAGCTGTTTTTT
. . TRBJ1-3 TRBV7-9 CASSQRRGRSGNTIYF TGTGCCAGCAGCCAGAGACGTGGGCGCTCTGGAAACACCATATATTTT
TRBD1 once TRBJ1-1 TRBV9 CASSATTGGTEAFF TGTGCCAGCAGCGCGACTACAGGGGGCACTGAAGCTTTCTTT
. . TRBJ2-1 TRBV6-5 CASRKQGSDEQFF TGTGCCAGCAGAAAACAGGGTTCCGATGAGCAGTTCTTC
. . TRBJ2-2 TRBV7-9 CASSLEVGELFF TGTGCCAGCAGCTTAGAAGTCGGGGAGCTGTTTTTT
TRBD1 few TRBJ1-2 TRBV6-5 CASRMTGGYGYTF TGTGCCAGCCGCATGACAGGGGGCTATGGCTACACCTTC
TRBD2 . TRBJ2-1 TRBV30 CAWITTGTSSYNEQFF TGTGCCTGGATCACCACCGGGACTAGCTCCTACAATGAGCAGTTCTTC
TRBD1 . TRBJ1-1 TRBV30 CAFDRENTEAFF TGTGCCTTTGACAGGGAGAACACTGAAGCTTTCTTT
TRBD2 . TRBJ2-2 TRBV7-9 CASSSTSGMNTGELFF TGTGCCAGCAGTTCTACTAGCGGGATGAACACCGGGGAGCTGTTTTTT
. . TRBJ1-2 TRBV11-2 CASSLEGNYGYTF TGTGCCAGCAGCTTAGAGGGTAACTATGGCTACACCTTC
TRBD2 . TRBJ2-3 TRBV7-3 CASSPGSGRARGDTQYF TGTGCCAGCAGCCCTGGGAGCGGGAGGGCCCGGGGAGATACGCAGTATTTT
. . TRBJ1-6 TRBV28 CASTLGRQYNSPLHF TGTGCCAGCACCCTTGGACGGCAATATAATTCACCCCTCCACTTT
TRBD1 once TRBJ2-5 TRBV9 CASSVDRGGETQYF TGTGCCAGCAGCGTGGACAGGGGCGGAGAGACCCAGTACTTC
TRBD1 . TRBJ2-7 TRBV19 CASSIGTGGLGEQYF TGTGCCAGTAGTATAGGGACAGGGGGCCTCGGCGAGCAGTACTTC